This note documents a single T cell receptor beta chain sequence. V lost 2 bases and J lost 9, with 14 bases in between. CDR3 length: 14 residues. Germline V gene data show CDR1 as SGHTA and CDR2 as FQGNSA. The assay was immunoSEQ multiplex PCR, and TCRdb's table has in-frame clones only and misses some. The table lists some 70,000 clones, around 83% of them singletons. These data originate in a study of OX40 agonist ivuxolimab in advanced cancers. The J gene is TRBJ2-1, the V gene TRBV7-2; tentative D call: TRBD2 (5 bases). The TCR originated in an adult with an advanced solid tumor such as melanoma, head and neck, liver or kidney cancer. Sequencing was performed on CD4+ or CD8+ T cells sorted from blood, taken in a trial of the OX40 agonist ivuxolimab. DNA for the CDR3: TGTGCCAGCAGCTTAACCCCCGGGGTAGGTGAGCAGTTCTTC. Translated: CASSLTPGVGEQFF.